This TCR beta chain was found in a study of blood T cell repertoires in COVID-19. Study-level information: Italy, Spain and the United States were the sources of the convalescent and acute COVID-19 samples.

Methods used by the authors: The authors estimated nucleated cell counts from reference gene primer amplification. Using immunoSEQ multiplex PCR, the repertoire was profiled, and TCRdb retains in-frame clones only, with some absent. V and J calls and clone size follow that table, whereas D and trimming were derived from the DNA. This sample has about 400,000 clones, with around nine tenths found just once. Living in 24 US areas, the participants were between 18 and 89 years of age. The germline V gene encodes CDR1 MNHEY and CDR2 SVGAGI. This CDR3 has 13 amino acids. V was shortened by 11 bases and J by 3 bases, with 16 bases between the two germline ends.

The V and J genes are TRBV6-5 and TRBJ1-2, with D unresolved. Sequenced sample: PBMCs or T cells enriched from blood (not recorded which). The source of this sequence is a woman in her twenties or thirties who had recovered from COVID-19. The CDR3 loop reads CAASAAGYYGYTF. Written as DNA, the CDR3 is TGTGCCGCCTCTGCGGCGGGTTACTATGGCTACACCTTC.